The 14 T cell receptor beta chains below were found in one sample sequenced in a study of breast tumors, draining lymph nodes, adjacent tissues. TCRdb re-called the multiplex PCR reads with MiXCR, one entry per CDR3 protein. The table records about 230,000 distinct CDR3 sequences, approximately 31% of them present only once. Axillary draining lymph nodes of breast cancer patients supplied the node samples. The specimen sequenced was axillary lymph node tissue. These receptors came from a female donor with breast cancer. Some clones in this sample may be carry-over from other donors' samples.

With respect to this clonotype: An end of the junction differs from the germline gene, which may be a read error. CDR3 amino acids: CGARPGLAGGATDTQYF. The DNA of the CDR3 is TGCGGTGCTAGGCCGGGACTAGCGGGGGGGGCCACAGATACGCAGTATTTT. The V and J genes are TRBV20-1 and TRBJ2-3, with TRBD2 matching 16 bases. There are 17 residues in the CDR3. CDR1 and CDR2 (germline): DFQATT, SNEGSKA (reference sequence).

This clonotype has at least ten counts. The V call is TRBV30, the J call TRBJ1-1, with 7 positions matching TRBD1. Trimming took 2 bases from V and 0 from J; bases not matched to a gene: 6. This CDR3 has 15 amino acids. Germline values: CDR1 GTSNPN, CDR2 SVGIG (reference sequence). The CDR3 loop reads CAWSRRDRVNTEAFF. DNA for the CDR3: TGTGCCTGGAGTAGACGGGACAGAGTGAACACTGAAGCTTTCTTT. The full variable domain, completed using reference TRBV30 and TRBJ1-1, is SQTIHQWPATLVQPVGSPLSLECTVEGTSNPNLYWYRQAAGRGLQLLFYSVGIGQISSEVPQNLSASRPQDRQFILSSKKLLLSDSGFYLCAWSRRDRVNTEAFFGQGTRLTVV.

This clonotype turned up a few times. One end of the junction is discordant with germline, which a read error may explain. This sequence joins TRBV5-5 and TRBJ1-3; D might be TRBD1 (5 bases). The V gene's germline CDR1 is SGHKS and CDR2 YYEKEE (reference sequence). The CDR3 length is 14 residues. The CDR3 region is CPSSLTVSGNTIYF. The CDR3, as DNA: TGTCCCAGCAGCTTGACAGTCTCTGGAAACACCATATATTTC. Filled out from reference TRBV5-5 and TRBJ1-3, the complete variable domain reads DAGVTQSPTHLIKTRGQQVTLRCSPISGHKSVSWYQQVLGQGPQFIFQYYEKEERGRGNFPDRFSARQFPNYSSELNVNALLLGDSALYLCPSSLTVSGNTIYFGEGSWLTVV.

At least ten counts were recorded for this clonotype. The CDR3 DNA is TGCGCCAGCAGCTTTGGGACAGGGGGCGTAAAACTGTTTTTT. It translates to CASSFGTGGVKLFF. V gene TRBV5-1 combines with J gene TRBJ1-4; 12 bases match TRBD1. The V and J ends lost 2 bases and 10 bases, in that order; junction bases with no gene match: 3. Germline values: CDR1 SGHRS, CDR2 YFSETQ. CDR3 length: 14 residues.

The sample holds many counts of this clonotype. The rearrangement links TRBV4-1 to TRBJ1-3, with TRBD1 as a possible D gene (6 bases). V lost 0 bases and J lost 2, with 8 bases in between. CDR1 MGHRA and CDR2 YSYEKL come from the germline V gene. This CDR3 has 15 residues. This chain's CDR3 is CASSQDRGPGNTIYF. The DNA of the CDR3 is TGCGCCAGCAGCCAAGATCGGGGGCCTGGAAACACCATATATTTT.

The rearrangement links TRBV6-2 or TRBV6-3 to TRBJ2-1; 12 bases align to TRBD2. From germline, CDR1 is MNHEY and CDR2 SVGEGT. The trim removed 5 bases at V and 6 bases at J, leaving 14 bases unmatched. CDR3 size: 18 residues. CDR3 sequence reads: CASSPLRGASGRANEQFF. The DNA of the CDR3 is TGTGCCAGCAGTCCTCTTCGGGGAGCTAGCGGGAGGGCCAATGAGCAGTTCTTC.

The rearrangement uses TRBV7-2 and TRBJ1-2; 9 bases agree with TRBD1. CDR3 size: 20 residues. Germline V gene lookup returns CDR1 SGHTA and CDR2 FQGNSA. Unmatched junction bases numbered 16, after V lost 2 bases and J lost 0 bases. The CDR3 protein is CASSLPSGRDRERTNYGYTF. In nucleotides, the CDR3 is TGTGCCAGCAGCTTACCCAGCGGGAGGGACAGGGAACGGACTAACTATGGCTACACCTTC. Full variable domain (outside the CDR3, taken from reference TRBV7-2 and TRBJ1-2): GAGVSQSPSNKVTEKGKDVELRCDPISGHTALYWYRQSLGQGLEFLIYFQGNSAPDKSGLPSDRFSAERTGGSVSTLTIQRTQQEDSAVYLCASSLPSGRDRERTNYGYTFGSGTRLTVV.

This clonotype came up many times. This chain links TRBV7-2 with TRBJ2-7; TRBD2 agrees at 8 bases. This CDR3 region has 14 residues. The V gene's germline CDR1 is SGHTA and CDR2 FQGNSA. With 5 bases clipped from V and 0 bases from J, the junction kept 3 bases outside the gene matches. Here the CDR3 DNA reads TGTGCCAGCAGCCGACTAGCGAGCTCCTACGAGCAGTACTTC. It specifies CASSRLASSYEQYF.

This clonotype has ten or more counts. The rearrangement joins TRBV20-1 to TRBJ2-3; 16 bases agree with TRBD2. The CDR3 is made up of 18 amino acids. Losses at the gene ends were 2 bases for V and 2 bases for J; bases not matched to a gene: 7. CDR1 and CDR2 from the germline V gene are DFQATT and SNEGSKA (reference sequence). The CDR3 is CSARPGTSGRVPTDTQYF. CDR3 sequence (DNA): TGCAGTGCTAGACCGGGGACTAGCGGGAGGGTCCCCACAGATACGCAGTATTTT.

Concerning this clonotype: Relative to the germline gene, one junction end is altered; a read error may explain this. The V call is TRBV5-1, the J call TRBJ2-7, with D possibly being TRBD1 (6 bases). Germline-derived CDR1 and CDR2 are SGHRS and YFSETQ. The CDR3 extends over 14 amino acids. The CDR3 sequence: CASSRPGTNYEQYF. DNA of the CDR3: TGTGCCAGCAGCCGCCCCGGGACAAACTACGAGCAGTACTTC.

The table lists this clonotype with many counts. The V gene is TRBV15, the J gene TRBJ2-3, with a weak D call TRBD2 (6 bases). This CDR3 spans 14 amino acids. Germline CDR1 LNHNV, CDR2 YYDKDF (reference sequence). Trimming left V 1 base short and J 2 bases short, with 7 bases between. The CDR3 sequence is CATSRGDFTDTQYF. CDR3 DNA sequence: TGTGCCACCAGCAGAGGGGACTTCACAGATACGCAGTATTTT. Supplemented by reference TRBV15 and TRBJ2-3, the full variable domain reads DAMVIQNPRYQVTQFGKPVTLSCSQTLNHNVMYWYQQKSSQAPKLLFHYYDKDFNNEADTPDNFQSRRPNTSFCFLDIRSPGLGDTAMYLCATSRGDFTDTQYFGPGTRLTVL.

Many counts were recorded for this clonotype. The DNA for the CDR3 is TGTGCCAGCAGTTTCTCGTTCGGGGGTATGGCTAATTCACCCCTCCACTTT. Translation: CASSFSFGGMANSPLHF. The rearrangement uses TRBV12-3 or TRBV12-4 and TRBJ1-6, with D tentatively TRBD1 (5 bases). CDR3 size: 17 residues. The V gene lost 3 bases and the J gene lost 6 bases, with 18 bases spanning the gap.

CDR3 loop: CASSLRAGTGRDSPLHF. The DNA for the CDR3 is TGTGCCAGCAGCCTAAGAGCCGGGACAGGGAGAGATTCACCCCTCCACTTT. The J gene is TRBJ1-6, the V gene TRBV7-2; 9 bases fit TRBD1. Per the germline V gene, CDR1 is SGHTA and CDR2 is FQGNSA. Unmatched junction bases numbered 13, after V lost 5 bases and J lost 8 bases. This CDR3 region has 17 residues.

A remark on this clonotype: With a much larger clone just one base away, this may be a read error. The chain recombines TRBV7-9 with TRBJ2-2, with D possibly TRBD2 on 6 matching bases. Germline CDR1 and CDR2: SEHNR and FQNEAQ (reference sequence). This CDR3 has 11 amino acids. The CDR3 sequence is CASSLARELLF. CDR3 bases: TGTGCCAGCAGCTTAGCCCGGGAGCTGCTTTTT.